A single sample is the source of the 6 T cell receptor beta chains below, sequenced in a study of response to subunit inactivated influenza vaccine. TCRdb called the RT-PCR reads again in MiXCR, with one record for every CDR3 protein. The sample includes some 300,000 distinct CDR3 sequences, 20% to 25% of them seen just once. Sequences were derived from PBMCs from blood, sampled 21 months after vaccination. These receptor sequences come from a man between 50 and 75 years old who received an inactivated influenza vaccine.

This chain connects TRBV13 to TRBJ1-4; no clear D. In germline, CDR1 is PRHDT, CDR2 FYEKMQ (reference sequence). The CDR3 consists of 14 residues. V lost 5 bases and J 5 bases, leaving 12 bases between the germline ends. In nucleotides, the CDR3 is TGTGCCAGCAGCCAAAATCCACGGAATGAAAAACTGTTTTTT. Translated, it gives CASSQNPRNEKLFF.

V usage is TRBV3-1 and J usage is TRBJ1-6; TRBD1 aligns across 8 bases. Germline V gene data show CDR1 as LGHDT and CDR2 as YNNKEL (reference sequence). V lost 3 bases to trimming and J lost 10 bases; unmatched junction nucleotides: 14. CDR3 size: 17 residues. The CDR3 is CASSQDQGATGRSPLHF. CDR3 nucleotides: TGTGCCAGCAGCCAGGACCAGGGGGCTACGGGAAGGTCACCCCTCCACTTT.

CDR3 in amino acids: CASSLSGTAFF. In DNA form, the CDR3 reads TGTGCCAGCAGCTTGTCAGGGACGGCTTTCTTT. V usage is TRBV5-5 and J usage is TRBJ1-1, with D possibly TRBD1 on 5 matching bases. CDR1 and CDR2 (germline): SGHKS, YYEKEE (reference sequence). V was pared by 1 base and J by 11 bases, with 9 bases between. The CDR3 sequence is 11 residues long.

In nucleotides, the CDR3 is TGTGCCAGCAGTTTATATGTTTTCCCCTACGAGCAGTACTTC. Encoded protein: CASSLYVFPYEQYF. The chain combines TRBV28 with TRBJ2-7; D ambiguous. V was clipped by 1 base and J by 2 bases, with 9 bases between them. CDR1 is MDHEN and CDR2 is SYDVKM in the germline V gene. The CDR3 is 14 residues long.

The V call is TRBV9, the J call TRBJ2-7; 9 nucleotides align to TRBD1. J was trimmed by 5 bases and V by 6 bases; bases with no gene match: 15. This CDR3 has 16 residues. Germline CDR1 is SGDLS and CDR2 is YYNGEE. CDR3 region: CASTLTLDRGPHEQYF. Here the CDR3 DNA reads TGTGCCAGCACCTTGACCTTGGACAGGGGTCCCCACGAGCAGTACTTC.

This clonotype occurred a few times. The rearrangement uses TRBV20-1 and TRBJ1-2; 8 bases agree with TRBD1. The junction had 18 bases not matched to a gene; V was cut back by 6 bases and J by 3 bases. The germline gives CDR1 DFQATT, CDR2 SNEGSKA (reference sequence). The CDR3 loop spans 17 amino acids. The CDR3 DNA follows: TGCAGTGCCCCTAATCCCAACAGGGGGATATTCGACTATGGCTACACCTTC. Protein product: CSAPNPNRGIFDYGYTF.